These 19 T cell receptor beta chains were all obtained from the same sample, sequenced in a study of T-cell reconstitution after alpha-beta-depleted transplantation in children. Construction of the TCRbeta library involved unique molecular identifiers. TCRdb re-called the PCR reads with MiXCR, one entry per CDR3 protein. The sample holds more than 200,000 distinct CDR3 sequences, over 20% seen once. Sequenced material: PBMCs, taken before TCRalphabeta/CD19-depleted stem cell transplant. The receptors derive from a girl aged 2 to 10 with Fanconi anemia, due to receive a stem cell transplant.

This clonotype was observed a handful of times. The chain uses TRBV5-5 and TRBJ1-4; D not certain. Germline lookup yields CDR1 SGHKS and CDR2 YYEKEE (reference sequence). V was shortened by 0 bases and J by 4 bases, with 7 bases between the two germline ends. This CDR3 comprises 14 residues. This chain's CDR3 is CASSLDSYNEKLFF. In DNA form, the CDR3 reads TGTGCCAGCAGCTTGGACAGCTATAATGAAAAACTGTTTTTT.

This clonotype was counted a few times. This chain links TRBV20-1 with TRBJ1-6; D possibly corresponds to TRBD1 (5 bases). Per germline, CDR1 DFQATT and CDR2 SNEGSKA (reference sequence). This CDR3 contains 15 residues. Trimming took 3 bases from V and 4 from J, leaving 13 bases between them. As DNA, the CDR3 is TGCAGTGCTAGGGGGGGTGGCGAATATAATTCACCCCTCCACTTT. It codes for CSARGGGEYNSPLHF.

The chain carries TRBV29-1 and TRBJ2-2; the D is unclear. The CDR3 totals 11 residues. CDR1 SQVTM and CDR2 ANQGSEA come from the germline V gene. V was pared by 7 bases and J by 7 bases, with 10 bases between. DNA for the CDR3: TGCAGCGCAGTGGTCGGCGGGGAGCTGTTTTTT. Its translation is CSAVVGGELFF.

There are a few counts of this clonotype. This chain links TRBV15 with TRBJ2-7; possibly TRBD1 for D (5 bases). CDR1 and CDR2 from the germline V gene are LNHNV and YYDKDF (reference sequence). CDR3 size: 14 residues. V was pared by 1 base and J by 5 bases, with 12 bases between. The CDR3 loop is CATSRALGVNEQYF. CDR3 DNA sequence: TGTGCCACCAGCAGAGCGTTAGGGGTAAACGAGCAGTACTTC.

The V gene is TRBV15, the J gene TRBJ2-2, with 8 bases lining up with TRBD1. The junction had 4 bases not matched to a gene; V was cut back by 4 bases and J by 0 bases. The length of the CDR3 is 16 residues. Germline values: CDR1 LNHNV, CDR2 YYDKDF (reference sequence). CDR3 coding DNA: TGTGCCACCAGCAAAGGACAGGGAACGAACACCGGGGAGCTGTTTTTT. Translating gives CATSKGQGTNTGELFF.

At least ten counts were recorded for this clonotype. V usage is TRBV28 and J usage is TRBJ2-2; 7 bases align to TRBD1. CDR3 length: 15 residues. The germline V gene encodes CDR1 MDHEN and CDR2 SYDVKM. With 7 bases clipped from V and 7 bases from J, the junction kept 12 bases outside the gene matches. CDR3 nucleotide sequence: TGTGCCAGCACCCTTTACAGGGGATTAATCGGGGAGCTGTTTTTT. Its protein product is CASTLYRGLIGELFF.

The genes are TRBV29-1 and TRBJ2-7; D is unclear. Per germline, CDR1 SQVTM and CDR2 ANQGSEA. Between the trimmed V and J ends, which lost 4 bases and 0 bases, there was a span of 7 bases. The CDR3 extends over 12 amino acids. The CDR3 DNA reads as TGCAGCGTTGTTAGCCACTCCTACGAGCAGTACTTC. This encodes CSVVSHSYEQYF.

CDR3: CASSGTSGVTIGSYNEQFF. Here the CDR3 DNA reads TGCGCCAGCAGCGGAACTAGCGGGGTCACTATCGGATCCTACAATGAGCAGTTCTTC. V usage is TRBV5-1 and J usage is TRBJ2-1, with 10 bases aligning to TRBD2. V lost 4 bases and J lost 1; bases outside the gene matches: 14. Per the germline V gene, CDR1 is SGHRS and CDR2 is YFSETQ. The CDR3 has 19 amino acids.

This clonotype was detected a few times. The chain is built from TRBV20-1 and TRBJ2-1, with D perhaps TRBD1 (6 bases). V dropped 4 bases and J dropped 4 bases, with 14 bases sitting between them. In germline, CDR1 is DFQATT, CDR2 SNEGSKA (reference sequence). The CDR3 consists of 14 residues. In nucleotides, the CDR3 is TGCAGTGCTACAGGGGTGGGACCGTACAATGAGCAGTTCTTC. Translating it yields CSATGVGPYNEQFF.

This clonotype was picked up many times. The chain links TRBV12-3 or TRBV12-4 to TRBJ2-3, with 14 bases aligning to TRBD2. This CDR3 contains 16 residues. The junction had 6 bases not matched to a gene; V was cut back by 6 bases and J by 4 bases. DNA for the CDR3: TGTGCCAGCAGCAGACTAGCGGGGGGGCACTCAGATACGCAGTATTTT. Translating it yields CASSRLAGGHSDTQYF.

This clonotype came up many times. The chain employs TRBV29-1 and TRBJ2-1; maybe TRBD1 (6 bases). The CDR3 runs to 14 residues. Germline V gene sequence: CDR1 SQVTM, CDR2 ANQGSEA. The ends were cut back, 7 bases at V and 0 bases at J, with 13 bases in the middle. The CDR3 bases are TGCAGCGCCGGAGGACAGTTCTCCTACAATGAGCAGTTCTTC. Translation gives CSAGGQFSYNEQFF.

In this sample, this clonotype turned up a few times. As DNA, the CDR3 is TGTGCCAGCTGTAATCCAGGGGGCTTCACAGATACGCAGTATTTT. Translated: CASCNPGGFTDTQYF. The chain joins TRBV27 to TRBJ2-3; 8 bases are a match to TRBD1. J lost 2 bases, V lost 8 bases, and 9 bases had no gene match. The CDR3 is made up of 15 amino acids. Germline CDR1 reads MNHEY; CDR2 reads SMNVEV (reference sequence).

This clonotype has just a few counts. The J gene is TRBJ2-7, the V gene TRBV20-1, with a possible D match to TRBD2 (7 bases). The CDR3 sequence is 15 residues long. V shed 5 bases and J shed 7 bases, with 24 bases lying between them. In germline, CDR1 is DFQATT, CDR2 SNEGSKA (reference sequence). This chain's CDR3 is CSAASYREGAWEQYF. CDR3 DNA sequence: TGCAGTGCTGCCTCATACAGGGAGGGCGCTTGGGAGCAGTACTTC.

The gene calls are TRBV29-1 and TRBJ1-3, with D tentatively TRBD1 (5 bases). CDR3 size: 17 residues. V was trimmed by 4 bases and J by 0 bases, leaving 19 bases between them. Germline CDR1 is SQVTM and CDR2 is ANQGSEA. The CDR3 bases are TGCAGCGTTGGAGCGGGGCCAGAGGCTTTCTCTGGAAACACCATATATTTT. Encoded protein: CSVGAGPEAFSGNTIYF.

The chain combines TRBV12-3 or TRBV12-4 with TRBJ2-1; 9 nucleotides match TRBD2. The V and J ends lost 10 bases and 6 bases, in that order; junction bases with no gene match: 10. The CDR3 runs to 14 residues. The CDR3: CATTPGLAVNEQFF. DNA for the CDR3: TGTGCCACCACACCGGGACTAGCAGTCAATGAGCAGTTCTTC.

V and J are TRBV12-3 or TRBV12-4 and TRBJ1-6; possible D gene TRBD1, 5 bases. The germline V and J ends were trimmed by 7 bases and 7 bases, with 8 bases remaining between them. CDR3 length: 12 residues. CDR3 protein: CASKGRNSPLHF. The CDR3 region has the DNA TGTGCCAGCAAGGGGAGGAATTCACCCCTCCACTTT.

The chain uses TRBV6-5 and TRBJ2-3, with 7 bases matching TRBD1. This CDR3 is 16 amino acids long. The V and J ends lost 2 bases and 2 bases, in that order; junction bases with no gene match: 7. Per germline, CDR1 MNHEY and CDR2 SVGAGI. The CDR3 loop is CASSYAVQGITDTQYF. Here the CDR3 DNA reads TGTGCCAGCAGTTACGCCGTACAGGGGATCACAGATACGCAGTATTTT.

This clonotype has at least ten counts. The rearrangement links TRBV12-3 or TRBV12-4 to TRBJ1-5; D possibly corresponds to TRBD1 (6 bases). CDR3 length equals 16 residues. Trimming shortened V by 5 bases and J by 2 bases, and 16 bases separated the two germline ends. The CDR3 sequence: CASSPRYREGNQPQHF. CDR3 coding DNA: TGTGCCAGCAGTCCTAGATACAGGGAGGGCAATCAGCCCCAGCATTTT.

The rearrangement joins TRBV7-9 to TRBJ2-2; 10 bases are a match to TRBD2. J was trimmed by 1 base and V by 4 bases; bases with no gene match: 6. This CDR3 is 17 amino acids long. Germline lookup yields CDR1 SEHNR and CDR2 FQNEAQ (reference sequence). The DNA for the CDR3 is TGTGCCAGCAGCTCCTTACTAGCGGGACTGAACACCGGGGAGCTGTTTTTT. This translates into CASSSLLAGLNTGELFF.